A single sample gave rise to the 20 T cell receptor beta chains below, sequenced in a study of cytomegalovirus exposure and HLA in healthy donors. The PCR ran on 60 Vbeta and 13 Jbeta primers. Generated by immunoSEQ multiplex PCR, the TCRdb table keeps only in-frame clones and is missing some. The sample consists of around 180,000 clones, 70% to 80% of them appearing once. Input material: PBMCs. These receptors came from a woman aged 45-59 years in good health and CMV-seronegative.

About this clone: Different DNA sequences within this sample yield the same CDR3. The chain recombines TRBV7-6 with TRBJ2-2; 9 positions match TRBD1. Germline loops: CDR1 SGHVS, CDR2 FNYEAQ. The CDR3 is 15 amino acids. Trimming at V came to 5 bases and at J to 7 bases, leaving 8 bases not matched to a gene. The chain's CDR3 is CASSRNRGQGGELFF. DNA of the CDR3: TGTGCCAGCAGCCGCAACAGGGGGCAAGGCGGGGAGCTGTTTTTT. Based on the CDR3 plus reference TRBV7-6 and TRBJ2-2, the full variable domain is GAGVSQSPRYKVTKRGQDVALRCDPISGHVSLYWYRQALGQGPEFLTYFNYEAQQDKSGLPNDRFSAERPEGSISTLTIQRTEQRDSAMYRCASSRNRGQGGELFFGEGSRLTVL.

This chain joins TRBV27 and TRBJ1-5, with 10 bases identical to TRBD1. The length of the CDR3 is 14 residues. Germline V gene lookup returns CDR1 MNHEY and CDR2 SMNVEV (reference sequence). V dropped 6 bases and J dropped 6; count of bases not matched to a gene: 5. The DNA for the CDR3 is TGTGCCAGCAGCCTGGACAGGGGGGGTCAGCCCCAGCATTTT. It translates to CASSLDRGGQPQHF.

This clone has a single count. This chain links TRBV7-9 with TRBJ2-3; possible D gene TRBD1, 5 bases. Per germline, CDR1 SEHNR and CDR2 FQNEAQ (reference sequence). Trimming cost V 3 bases and J 1 base, with 14 bases left between them. This CDR3 spans 16 amino acids. The CDR3 is CASSFRQQEGTDTQYF. The CDR3 DNA follows: TGTGCCAGCAGCTTTCGACAGCAGGAAGGCACAGATACGCAGTATTTT.

The rearrangement uses TRBV6-5 and TRBJ1-1, with 7 bases matching TRBD1. Germline CDR1 and CDR2: MNHEY and SVGAGI. Trimming at V came to 6 bases and at J to 2 bases, leaving 6 bases not matched to a gene. The CDR3 has 14 amino acids. As DNA, the CDR3 is TGTGCCAGCAGACCCGACAGGGCCAACACTGAAGCTTTCTTT. Translation gives CASRPDRANTEAFF.

The chain employs TRBV5-1 and TRBJ1-5; D perhaps matches TRBD1 (5 bases). Germline V gives CDR1 SGHRS, CDR2 YFSETQ. The V and J ends lost 0 bases and 1 base respectively, with 8 bases between them. This CDR3 has 15 amino acids. CDR3 loop: CASSLDGGSNQPQHF. The CDR3 bases are TGCGCCAGCAGCTTGGATGGGGGGAGCAATCAGCCCCAGCATTTT.

The V and J genes are TRBV5-4 and TRBJ2-2; 7 bases line up with TRBD1. The CDR3 sequence is 15 residues long. Germline V gene sequence: CDR1 SGHNT, CDR2 YYREEE (reference sequence). V shed 4 bases and J 3 bases; nucleotides not matched to a gene: 6. The DNA for the CDR3 is TGTGCCAGCAGCCGGACAGGTTTGGACACCGGGGAGCTGTTTTTT. It translates to CASSRTGLDTGELFF.

The V call is TRBV14, the J call TRBJ2-2; D unclear. Germline V gene sequence: CDR1 SGHDN, CDR2 FVKESK. This CDR3 is built from 16 residues. The V end was cut by 4 bases, the J end by 4 bases, with 16 bases between. The CDR3 nucleotides are TGTGCCAGCAGCCCTACTGTTAGCCCAATCACCGGGGAGCTGTTTTTT. As protein: CASSPTVSPITGELFF.

V gene TRBV6-5 combines with J gene TRBJ1-5; tentatively, D is TRBD1 (6 bases). The CDR3 totals 15 residues. Trimming cost V 2 bases and J 4 bases, with 12 bases left between them. CDR1 and CDR2 from the germline V gene are MNHEY and SVGAGI. For the CDR3, the DNA is TGTGCCAGCAGTTACAGGGGCGGACAGAATCAGCCCCAGCATTTT. It codes for CASSYRGGQNQPQHF.

The chain combines TRBV7-8 with TRBJ2-4; 14 bases match TRBD2. Germline V gives CDR1 SGHVS, CDR2 FQNEAQ. J gave up 0 bases and V 5 bases, and 9 bases lay outside the gene matches. The CDR3 has 19 residues. The CDR3 is CASSHRLAGGREAKNIQYF. Here the CDR3 DNA reads TGTGCCAGCAGCCACCGACTAGCGGGGGGGCGTGAAGCCAAAAACATTCAGTACTTC.

V gene TRBV4-1 combines with J gene TRBJ1-1, with 8 bases matching TRBD1. The CDR3 covers 18 residues. CDR1 is MGHRA and CDR2 is YSYEKL in the germline V gene. Trimming cost V 0 bases and J 2 bases; bases outside gene matches: 11. This CDR3 is CASSQDSNRDRKNTEAFF. The CDR3 DNA reads as TGCGCCAGCAGCCAAGACTCTAACCGGGACAGGAAAAACACTGAAGCTTTCTTT.

The chain uses TRBV4-1 and TRBJ1-6; D not resolved. CDR1 is MGHRA, CDR2 YSYEKL, per germline. The CDR3 totals 15 residues. Trimming took off 0 bases at V and 14 bases at J, with 17 bases between the two ends. CDR3 in amino acids: CASSQDYSLPPALHF. CDR3 nucleotides: TGCGCCAGCAGCCAAGATTATTCGCTCCCTCCGGCCCTCCACTTT.

The sample holds one count of this clone. This chain uses TRBV19 with TRBJ2-3, with a weak D call TRBD2 (5 bases). Germline values: CDR1 LNHDA, CDR2 SQIVND (reference sequence). Trimming took off 7 bases at V and 0 bases at J, with 8 bases between the two ends. The CDR3 is 13 residues long. The CDR3 sequence is CASKRTSTDTQYF. In nucleotides, the CDR3 is TGTGCCAGTAAACGGACTAGCACAGATACGCAGTATTTT.

V usage is TRBV11-2 and J usage is TRBJ2-1; 9 bases fit TRBD2. The CDR3 is 16 amino acids. V dropped 1 base and J dropped 3; count of bases not matched to a gene: 4. Looked up from germline, CDR1 is SGHAT and CDR2 is FQNNGV. CDR3 nucleotides: TGTGCCAGCAGCTTAGTCCCTAGCGGGGACTACAATGAGCAGTTCTTC. The encoded protein is CASSLVPSGDYNEQFF.

The CDR3 nucleotides read TGTGCCAGCTCACCGAACCCTGGACAGGGGGTCCGTGGCTACACCTTC. Protein: CASSPNPGQGVRGYTF. The chain recombines TRBV18 with TRBJ1-2; 10 nucleotides line up with TRBD1. Looked up from germline, CDR1 is KGHSH and CDR2 is LQKENI. The CDR3 extends over 16 amino acids. The V segment lost 3 bases and the J segment 7 bases; nucleotides outside the gene matches: 11. Using reference TRBV18 and TRBJ1-2 for the parts outside the CDR3, the full variable domain is NAGVMQNPRHLVRRRGQEARLRCSPMKGHSHVYWYRQLPEEGLKFMVYLQKENIIDESGMPKERFSAEFPKEGPSILRIQQVVRGDSAAYFCASSPNPGQGVRGYTFGSGTRLTVV.

The V gene is TRBV4-3, the J gene TRBJ1-1; maybe TRBD1 (5 bases). The germline V and J ends were trimmed by 0 bases and 2 bases, with 25 bases remaining between them. CDR1 and CDR2 (germline): LGHNA, YSLEER. The CDR3 length is 20 residues. CDR3 amino acids: CASSQDVIGANPTFNTEAFF. The CDR3 nucleotides read TGCGCCAGCAGCCAAGATGTAATAGGGGCCAACCCGACCTTTAACACTGAAGCTTTCTTT.

The chain's CDR3 is CASSRTSGYEQYF. In DNA, the CDR3 is TGCGCCAGCAGCCGGACTAGCGGCTACGAGCAGTACTTC. J is TRBJ2-7 and V is TRBV5-1; 10 bases map to TRBD2. CDR3 size: 13 residues. Germline V CDR1 and CDR2: SGHRS, YFSETQ. Germline trimming cut 4 bases from V and 3 bases from J; bases unmatched to any gene: 1. Looking up the rest from reference TRBV5-1 and TRBJ2-7 gives the full variable domain: KAGVTQTPRYLIKTRGQQVTLSCSPISGHRSVSWYQQTPGQGLQFLFEYFSETQRNKGNFPGRFSGRQFSNSRSEMNVSTLELGDSALYLCASSRTSGYEQYFGPGTRLTVT.

This CDR3 is CASSRGGSSTDTQYF. DNA for the CDR3: TGTGCCAGCAGTCGCGGGGGTTCTAGCACAGATACGCAGTATTTT. The genes are TRBV27 and TRBJ2-3, with 7 nucleotides matching TRBD2. This CDR3 spans 15 amino acids. The V gene end was trimmed by 5 bases and the J gene end by 0 bases; junction bases not matched to a gene: 5. From germline, CDR1 is MNHEY and CDR2 SMNVEV (reference sequence).

This clone has a handful of counts. The genes are TRBV5-6 and TRBJ2-6; TRBD1 matches at 7 bases. The CDR3 loop spans 17 amino acids. J lost 4 bases, V lost 4 bases, and 11 bases had no gene match. CDR1 SGHDT and CDR2 YYEEEE come from the germline V gene. The CDR3, as DNA: TGTGCCAGCAGCGACCCTAAGACAGGGTACGGGGCCAACGTCCTGACTTTC. Translation gives CASSDPKTGYGANVLTF.

This clone appeared a single time. This chain uses TRBV6-6 with TRBJ1-5, with 8 bases fitting TRBD1. Germline V gene data show CDR1 as MNHNY and CDR2 as SVGAGI (reference sequence). The CDR3 has 15 amino acids. Losses at the gene ends were 2 bases for V and 3 bases for J; bases not matched to a gene: 3. DNA for the CDR3: TGTGCCAGCAGTTACACCAGGGGGCCCAATCAGCCCCAGCATTTT. Translating gives CASSYTRGPNQPQHF.

The rearrangement uses TRBV7-2 and TRBJ2-5; 10 bases align to TRBD2. Germline lookup yields CDR1 SGHTA and CDR2 FQGNSA. The CDR3 is 15 residues long. V lost 5 bases, J lost 5 bases, and 8 bases stayed unmatched. The CDR3 sequence: CASSPQAGGPETQYF. In DNA, the CDR3 is TGTGCCAGCAGCCCCCAAGCGGGAGGGCCGGAGACCCAGTACTTC.